This is a list of T cell receptor beta chains from one sample in a study of blood T cells in healthy people across ages. Each CDR3 protein gets one entry after TCRdb re-called the 5' RACE reads with MiXCR. The data contain more than 750,000 distinct CDR3 sequences, almost 30% of them seen just once; the ten biggest clones take up roughly 10%. This sample also appeared in a second study, on T cells of mothers and their children.

The sample was blood. These receptors all stem from a woman aged 40 to 50 in good health. Both conserved end residues are part of each CDR3. Each record gives: J gene, clone size, V gene, D gene, CDR3 DNA, CDR3 protein. A D gene is named only where the DNA matches it firmly. Not all rows give a size; the values are once, few, many and, for expanded clones, a class.

J: TRBJ2-3
size: .
V: TRBV27
D: TRBD1
DNA: TGTGCCAGCAGCGACAGGGGCTCGAGGGGGTTCGGCACAGATACGCAGTATTTT
CDR3: CASSDRGSRGFGTDTQYF

J: TRBJ1-2
size: many
V: TRBV29-1
D: .
DNA: TGCAGCGTCTGCGATACCGGACAGCCTAACTATGGCTACACCTTC
CDR3: CSVCDTGQPNYGYTF

J: TRBJ2-5
size: .
V: TRBV7-2
D: TRBD1
DNA: TGTGCCAGCAGCTTAGCGAATCCCGGGACAGCGCAAGAGACCCAGTACTTC
CDR3: CASSLANPGTAQETQYF

J: TRBJ2-7
size: many
V: TRBV7-8
D: .
DNA: TGTGCCAGCATCCCTAGCGCGTCCTACGAGCAGTACTTC
CDR3: CASIPSASYEQYF

J: TRBJ1-2
size: .
V: TRBV7-2
D: TRBD1
DNA: TGTGCCAGCAGCTTTGGGGGACAGGGGGCGGACTATGGCTACACCTTC
CDR3: CASSFGGQGADYGYTF

J: TRBJ1-1
size: few
V: TRBV3-1
D: .
DNA: TGTGCCAGCAGCCACGTCGGGGGCGCGGGTACTGAAGCTTTCTTT
CDR3: CASSHVGGAGTEAFF

J: TRBJ1-2
size: .
V: TRBV20-1
D: .
DNA: TGCAGTGCTAGTCGCAACGTATATGGCTACACCTTC
CDR3: CSASRNVYGYTF

J: TRBJ2-7
size: .
V: TRBV2
D: TRBD2
DNA: TGTGCCAGCAGTGCAGCGGGGGCCTCCTACGAGCAGTACTTC
CDR3: CASSAAGASYEQYF

J: TRBJ2-3
size: .
V: TRBV20-1
D: .
DNA: TGCAGTGCAAGGCCACTAGCAAGCCCAACAGATACGCAGTATTTT
CDR3: CSARPLASPTDTQYF

J: TRBJ1-2
size: .
V: TRBV6-1
D: .
DNA: TGTGCCAGCAGTGGACTGGGGGCGGACTATGGCTACACCTTC
CDR3: CASSGLGADYGYTF

J: TRBJ2-5
size: many
V: TRBV25-1
D: .
DNA: TGTGCCAGCAGTGAAGGGCCCCGAGGGACCCAGTACTTC
CDR3: CASSEGPRGTQYF

J: TRBJ1-3
size: .
V: TRBV7-8
D: TRBD1
DNA: TGTGCCAGCAGCTCCTGGGGACAGGGAGGATACACCATATATTTT
CDR3: CASSSWGQGGYTIYF

J: TRBJ1-3
size: few
V: TRBV20-1
D: .
DNA: TGCAGTGCCACGATCAGTTCAGGGACGAGAAACACCATATATTTT
CDR3: CSATISSGTRNTIYF

J: TRBJ1-1
size: .
V: TRBV9
D: .
DNA: TGTGCCAGCAGCGTAGAGCAAAACAGAAACACTGAAGCTTTCTTT
CDR3: CASSVEQNRNTEAFF

J: TRBJ2-1
size: .
V: TRBV6-2/TRBV6-3
D: .
DNA: TGTACCAGCACCCTAGGGGGAATCGTGAATGAGCAGTTCTTC
CDR3: CTSTLGGIVNEQFF

J: TRBJ1-6
size: .
V: TRBV12-3/TRBV12-4
D: .
DNA: TGTGCCAGCAGTTTCTTTGGGTCACCCCTCCACTTT
CDR3: CASSFFGSPLHF

J: TRBJ1-1
size: .
V: TRBV20-1
D: TRBD1
DNA: TGCAGTGCTAGCCCACAGGGGAGGGGGCTTATGAACACTGAAGCTTTCTTT
CDR3: CSASPQGRGLMNTEAFF

J: TRBJ2-1
size: once
V: TRBV7-9
D: .
DNA: TGTGCCAGCACCGGGGTGGGGCCGACATTCTACAATGAGCAGTTCTTC
CDR3: CASTGVGPTFYNEQFF

J: TRBJ2-6
size: .
V: TRBV7-9
D: .
DNA: TGTGCCAGCAGCTTAGCGGAGGTGGGGGCCAACGTCCTGACTTTC
CDR3: CASSLAEVGANVLTF

J: TRBJ2-1
size: .
V: TRBV20-1
D: .
DNA: TGCAGTGCACTGCGGGGCAGCCAAGCCTCCTACAATGAGCAGTTCTTC
CDR3: CSALRGSQASYNEQFF

J: TRBJ2-7
size: few
V: TRBV7-6
D: TRBD2
DNA: TGTGCCAGCAGTACACTAGCGGGGGGCCGCTACGAGCAGTACTTC
CDR3: CASSTLAGGRYEQYF

J: TRBJ2-5
size: .
V: TRBV11-3
D: TRBD2
DNA: TGTGCCAGCAGCCCCCGGGCCCAGCGGGGGCCTCGAGAGACCCAGTACTTC
CDR3: CASSPRAQRGPRETQYF

J: TRBJ2-3
size: .
V: TRBV19
D: TRBD1
DNA: TGTGCCAGTAGGCAGGGGGTTAGCACAGATACGCAGTATTTT
CDR3: CASRQGVSTDTQYF

J: TRBJ1-6
size: .
V: TRBV7-9
D: TRBD1
DNA: TGTGCCAGCCATGGGGCAGGGGGGAATTCACCCCTCCACTTT
CDR3: CASHGAGGNSPLHF

J: TRBJ1-5
size: .
V: TRBV30
D: TRBD1
DNA: TGTGCCTGGAGACCGACAGGGGGCAGAGATCAGCCCCAGCATTTT
CDR3: CAWRPTGGRDQPQHF

J: TRBJ2-7
size: .
V: TRBV4-2
D: .
DNA: TGTGCCAGCAGCTCCACTAGCTCCCCGTGGGAGCAGTACTTC
CDR3: CASSSTSSPWEQYF

J: TRBJ2-3
size: .
V: TRBV7-3
D: .
DNA: TGTGCCAGCAGCTTAAATGTGGGCACAGATACGCAGTATTTT
CDR3: CASSLNVGTDTQYF

J: TRBJ1-2
size: few
V: TRBV7-9
D: TRBD1
DNA: TGTGCCAGCAGCACGACCGGGACAGCTAACTATGGCTACACCTTC
CDR3: CASSTTGTANYGYTF